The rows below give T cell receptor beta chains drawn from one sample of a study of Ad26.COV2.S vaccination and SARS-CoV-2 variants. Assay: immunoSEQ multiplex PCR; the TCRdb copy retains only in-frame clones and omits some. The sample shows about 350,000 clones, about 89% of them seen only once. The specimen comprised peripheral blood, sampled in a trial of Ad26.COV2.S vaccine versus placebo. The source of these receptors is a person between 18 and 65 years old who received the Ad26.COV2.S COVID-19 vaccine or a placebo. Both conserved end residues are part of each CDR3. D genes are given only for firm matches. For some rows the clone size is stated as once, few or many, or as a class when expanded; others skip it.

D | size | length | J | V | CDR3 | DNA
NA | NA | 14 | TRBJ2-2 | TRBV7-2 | CASSFGTGTGELFF | TGTGCCAGCAGCTTCGGGACGGGGACCGGGGAGCTGTTTTTT
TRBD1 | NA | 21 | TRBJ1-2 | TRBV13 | CASSFTPLRDSRVLANYGYTF | TGTGCCAGCAGCTTCACACCCCTTAGGGACAGTAGAGTGTTAGCTAACTATGGCTACACCTTC
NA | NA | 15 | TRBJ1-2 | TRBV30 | CAWSVPPRTPQGYTF | TGTGCCTGGAGTGTACCCCCCCGGACTCCACAAGGCTACACCTTC
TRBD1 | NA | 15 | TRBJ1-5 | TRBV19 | CACTQDRGSNQPQHF | TGTGCCTGCACCCAGGACAGGGGTAGCAATCAGCCCCAGCATTTT
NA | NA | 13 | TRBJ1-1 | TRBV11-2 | CASSLGIFSDAFF | TGTGCCAGCAGCTTAGGGATCTTCTCCGACGCTTTCTTT
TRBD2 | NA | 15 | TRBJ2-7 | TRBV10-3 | CAISESSGSPYEQYF | TGTGCCATCAGTGAGTCAAGCGGGAGCCCCTACGAGCAGTACTTC
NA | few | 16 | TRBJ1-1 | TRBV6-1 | CASSEHPTRLNTEAFF | TGTGCCAGCAGTGAGCATCCGACAAGACTTAACACTGAAGCTTTCTTT
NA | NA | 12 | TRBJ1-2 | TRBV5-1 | CASSPWGYGYTF | TGCGCCAGCAGCCCGTGGGGGTACGGCTACACCTTC
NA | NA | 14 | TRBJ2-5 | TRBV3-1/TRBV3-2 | CASSPAPRQETQYF | TGTGCCAGCAGCCCTGCACCCAGGCAAGAGACCCAGTACTTC
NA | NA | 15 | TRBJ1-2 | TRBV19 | CASSISAQTNYGYTF | TGTGCCAGTAGTATAAGCGCCCAAACTAACTATGGCTACACCTTC
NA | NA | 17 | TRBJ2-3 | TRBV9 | CASSVAYGGPSADTQYF | TGTGCCAGCAGCGTAGCGTATGGGGGGCCGTCCGCAGATACGCAGTATTTT
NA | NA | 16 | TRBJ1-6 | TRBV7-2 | CASSSRQPSYNSPLHF | TGTGCCAGCAGCTCCCGACAGCCCTCCTATAATTCACCCCTCCACTTT
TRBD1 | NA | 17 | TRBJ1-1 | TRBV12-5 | CASGLATDRELNTEAFF | TGTGCTAGTGGTTTGGCAACCGACAGGGAACTGAACACTGAAGCTTTCTTT
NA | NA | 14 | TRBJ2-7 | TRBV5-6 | CASSLAGVPLEQYF | TGTGCCAGCAGCTTGGCCGGGGTACCCCTCGAGCAGTACTTC
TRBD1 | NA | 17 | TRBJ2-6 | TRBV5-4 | CASSLWTGGFGANVLTF | TGTGCCAGCAGCCTTTGGACAGGGGGCTTCGGGGCCAACGTCCTGACTTTC
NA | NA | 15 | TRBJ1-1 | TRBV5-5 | CASSLAAGPYTEAFF | TGTGCCAGCAGCTTGGCCGCAGGTCCCTACACTGAAGCTTTCTTT
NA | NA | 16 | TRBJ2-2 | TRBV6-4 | CASSDGAGKNTGELFF | TGTGCCAGCAGTGACGGTGCGGGGAAGAACACCGGGGAGCTGTTTTTT